A selection of T cell receptor beta chains follows, all from one sample in a study of blood T cell repertoires in COVID-19. Profiled with immunoSEQ multiplex PCR; TCRdb holds only in-frame clones, not every one. Among over 25,000 clones listed, roughly 86% were seen once. The sample taken for sequencing was peripheral blood. These receptors were obtained from a human donor in a cohort sampled during active COVID-19. The donor label of this sample is uncertain. CDR3s include the opening cysteine and the closing phenylalanine or tryptophan. Fields, in order: D gene, V gene, clone size, J gene, CDR3 DNA, CDR3 protein. The D gene is left open where the match is weak. Some rows have no size entry. The others give once, few or many, or a class for an expanded clone.

TRBD2	TRBV9	few	TRBJ2-5	TGTGCCAGCAGCCTCCCCGGACTAGAGCGAGAGACCCAGTACTTC	CASSLPGLERETQYF
TRBD2	TRBV6-5	-	TRBJ2-1	TGTGCCGCCGAGGGACTAGCGGGAGAGTACAATGAGCAGTTCTTC	CAAEGLAGEYNEQFF
-	TRBV6-6	-	TRBJ1-4	TGTGCCACCAACTTTAGGGAGGATAATGAAAAACTGTTTTTT	CATNFREDNEKLFF
-	TRBV29-1	-	TRBJ2-3	TGCAGCGTTGAAAACAGGGAAGGAACAGATACGCAGTATTTT	CSVENREGTDTQYF
-	TRBV6-5	-	TRBJ2-3	TGTGCCAGCAGAAGACACGAAAGCACAGATACGCAGTATTTT	CASRRHESTDTQYF
-	TRBV5-1	-	TRBJ2-5	TGCGCCAGCAGCGGCGGGTCGGGGGAGACCCAGTACTTC	CASSGGSGETQYF
-	TRBV7-9	-	TRBJ2-1	TGTGCCAGCAGCTTAACAGCTAACGAGCAGTTCTTC	CASSLTANEQFF
-	TRBV7-6	-	TRBJ1-2	TGTGCCAGCAGCTTAGTGGCGACTCTGAGTGTCTATGGCTACACCTTC	CASSLVATLSVYGYTF
TRBD1	TRBV19	-	TRBJ2-7	TGTGCCAGTAGTGAGGCAGGGGGCGCGGGAGAGCAGTACTTC	CASSEAGGAGEQYF
TRBD2	TRBV6-2/TRBV6-3	-	TRBJ2-1	TGTGCCAGCAGTTACTCCCCCCCTAGCGGCATTTACAATGAGCAGTTCTTC	CASSYSPPSGIYNEQFF
-	TRBV10-1	-	TRBJ2-2	TGCGCCAGCAGTGAAATAACCGGGGAGCTGTTTTTT	CASSEITGELFF
-	TRBV5-1	-	TRBJ2-3	TGCGCCAGCAGCCCCACCCCTAGCAAAAATACAGATACGCAGTATTTT	CASSPTPSKNTDTQYF
-	TRBV2	-	TRBJ1-2	TGTGCCAGCAGTGACAGGCCGGCTGGCTACACCTTC	CASSDRPAGYTF
TRBD1	TRBV5-1	-	TRBJ2-3	TGCGCCAGCAGCTTGGGGGGACAGAGCACAGATACGCAGTATTTT	CASSLGGQSTDTQYF